Listed here are 9 T cell receptor beta chains from one sample, sequenced in a study of T cell responses to AZD1222 COVID-19 vaccine. Profiling relied on immunoSEQ multiplex PCR, and the TCRdb table lists in-frame clones only, not all of them. The sample shows approximately 92,000 clones, 90% to 95% of them seen only once. The specimen comprised peripheral blood, sampled on day 0 of AZD1222 vaccination. The receptors shown here come from an adult in good health.

The rearrangement uses TRBV14 and TRBJ1-1; D not resolved. The germline V gene encodes CDR1 SGHDN and CDR2 FVKESK. V lost 6 bases to trimming and J lost 3 bases, with 11 bases between them. This CDR3 region has 13 residues. The CDR3 sequence is CASRLYVDTEAFF. In DNA form, the CDR3 reads TGTGCCAGCAGACTGTACGTTGACACTGAAGCTTTCTTT.

The V gene is TRBV5-5, the J gene TRBJ1-5; a possible D gene is TRBD1 (5 bases). CDR3 size: 15 residues. Trimming cost V 3 bases and J 7 bases, with 17 bases left between them. Germline CDR1 is SGHKS and CDR2 is YYEKEE (reference sequence). CDR3: CASSSWAGQGQPQHF. The CDR3 DNA is TGTGCCAGCAGCTCCTGGGCGGGTCAGGGACAGCCCCAGCATTTT.

The rearrangement links TRBV9 to TRBJ2-5, with D unresolved. CDR3 length: 14 residues. Trimming cost V 4 bases and J 1 base, with 11 bases left between them. Germline loops: CDR1 SGDLS, CDR2 YYNGEE. The CDR3 nucleotides read TGTGCCAGCAGCCTCGTCTGGGGCCAAGAGACCCAGTACTTC. Translation: CASSLVWGQETQYF.

V usage is TRBV10-1 and J usage is TRBJ2-1; 7 nucleotides line up with TRBD2. CDR1 is WNHNN and CDR2 is SYGVQD in the germline V gene (reference sequence). The CDR3 has 11 residues. The CDR3 loop is CAGGSVHEQFF. CDR3 coding DNA: TGCGCGGGCGGGAGTGTACATGAGCAGTTCTTC.

This chain uses TRBV19 with TRBJ1-5; tentative D call: TRBD1 (6 bases). The CDR3 spans 14 residues. Germline loops: CDR1 LNHDA, CDR2 SQIVND (reference sequence). V was cut by 7 bases and J by 3 bases, with 13 bases left in between. The DNA for the CDR3 is TGTGCCAGTACCAGGGGAAGGTACAATCAGCCCCAGCATTTT. Amino acids: CASTRGRYNQPQHF.

The chain employs TRBV6-5 and TRBJ2-5; 9 nucleotides line up with TRBD1. This CDR3 region has 13 residues. After removal of 10 bases from V and 5 bases from J, the junction contained 8 bases not matched to a gene. Germline-derived CDR1 and CDR2 are MNHEY and SVGAGI. CDR3 in amino acids: CANAAGTGETQYF. Here the CDR3 DNA reads TGTGCCAACGCCGCCGGGACAGGGGAGACCCAGTACTTC.

The rearrangement uses TRBV7-3 and TRBJ2-5; 11 bases line up with TRBD2. This CDR3 has 17 amino acids. The junction had 13 bases not matched to a gene; V was cut back by 3 bases and J by 7 bases. Per germline, CDR1 SGHTA and CDR2 FQGTGA. CDR3 in DNA: TGTGCCAGCAGCTTCTCCACCGGGACTAGCGGCACAGCGACCCAGTACTTC. The encoded protein is CASSFSTGTSGTATQYF.

This chain connects TRBV28 to TRBJ1-2; 9 bases align to TRBD1. Per the germline V gene, CDR1 is MDHEN and CDR2 is SYDVKM. The CDR3 runs to 16 residues. J lost 2 bases, V lost 4 bases, and 8 bases had no gene match. The CDR3 reads CASSSPNGQGNYGYTF. The CDR3, as DNA: TGTGCCAGCAGTTCTCCCAACGGACAGGGGAACTATGGCTACACCTTC.

The chain links TRBV12-3 or TRBV12-4 to TRBJ2-1, with D perhaps matching TRBD2 (6 bases). The germline V and J ends were trimmed by 4 bases and 4 bases, with 8 bases remaining between them. This CDR3 contains 13 residues. The CDR3 region has the DNA TGTGCCAGCAGTTCACTAGCTTACAATGAGCAGTTCTTC. It specifies CASSSLAYNEQFF.